This TCR beta chain appears in the sequencing data of a study of beta chain features in type 1 diabetes. Expressed TCRB transcripts were sequenced because the entire RNA isolate underwent reverse transcription. Deep immunoSEQ sequencing covered naive, central memory and regulatory T cell samples. TCRdb's copy holds only in-frame clones and misses some; the assay was immunoSEQ multiplex PCR. This repertoire shows 150,000 to 200,000 clones, about 63% found once; its top ten account for nearly 0.09%. Note on this clone: Its matching antigen is unknown.

The single heparinised draw taken from each donor contained around 120 mL of blood on average. Study observations and caveats: Whatever favoring of shorter templates PCR might show would apply equally to patients and controls. Fewer junction insertions and more nucleotide deletions appeared in type 1 diabetes patients. Moderate yet significant TCRB CDR3 shortening was seen in Type 1 diabetes patients in all four CD4+ subsets.

Germline CDR1 and CDR2: SEHNR and FQNEAQ (reference sequence). Deletions cut 6 bases from V and 0 bases from J, with 15 bases between. The CDR3 contains 17 residues. The specimen sequenced was naive CD4+ T cells from blood. This clonotype was sampled from a man aged 25 to 40 with type 1 diabetes. The chain links TRBV7-9 to TRBJ2-6, with D unresolved. DNA of the CDR3: TGTGCCAGCAGTCCTACGGCCTTAACCTCTGGGGCCAACGTCCTGACTTTC. This translates into CASSPTALTSGANVLTF.